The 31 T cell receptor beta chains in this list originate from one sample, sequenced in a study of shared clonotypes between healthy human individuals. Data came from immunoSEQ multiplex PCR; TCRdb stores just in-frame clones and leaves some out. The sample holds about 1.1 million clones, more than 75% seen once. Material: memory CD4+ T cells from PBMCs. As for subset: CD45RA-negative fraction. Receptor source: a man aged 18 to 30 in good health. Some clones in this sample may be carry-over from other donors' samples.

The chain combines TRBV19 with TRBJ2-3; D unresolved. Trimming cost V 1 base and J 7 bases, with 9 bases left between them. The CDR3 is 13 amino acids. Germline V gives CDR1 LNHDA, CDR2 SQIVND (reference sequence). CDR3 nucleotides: TGTGCCAGTAGTATAGGAGAACATAATACGCAGTATTTT. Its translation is CASSIGEHNTQYF.

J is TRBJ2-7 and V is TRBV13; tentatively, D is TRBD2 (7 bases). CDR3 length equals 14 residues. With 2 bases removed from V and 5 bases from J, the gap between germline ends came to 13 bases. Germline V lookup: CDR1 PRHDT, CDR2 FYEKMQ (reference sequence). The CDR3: CASSLRGGADEQYF. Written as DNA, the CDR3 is TGTGCCAGCAGCTTACGAGGGGGGGCTGACGAGCAGTACTTC.

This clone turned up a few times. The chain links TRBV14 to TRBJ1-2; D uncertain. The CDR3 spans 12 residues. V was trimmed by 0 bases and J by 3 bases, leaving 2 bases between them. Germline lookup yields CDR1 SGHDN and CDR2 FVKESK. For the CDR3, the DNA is TGTGCCAGCAGCCAAGAATACTATGGCTACACCTTC. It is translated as CASSQEYYGYTF. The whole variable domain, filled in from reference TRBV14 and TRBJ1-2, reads EAGVTQFPSHSVIEKGQTVTLRCDPISGHDNLYWYRRVMGKEIKFLLHFVKESKQDESGMPNNRFLAERTGGTYSTLKVQPAELEDSGVYFCASSQEYYGYTFGSGTRLTVV.

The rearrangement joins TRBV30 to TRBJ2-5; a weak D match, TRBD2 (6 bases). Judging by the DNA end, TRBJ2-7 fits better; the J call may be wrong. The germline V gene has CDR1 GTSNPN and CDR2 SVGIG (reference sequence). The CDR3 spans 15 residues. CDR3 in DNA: TGTGCCTGGAGTGTACGAGGGCGGGGCGTCGTCGAGCAGTACTTC. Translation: CAWSVRGRGVVEQYF.

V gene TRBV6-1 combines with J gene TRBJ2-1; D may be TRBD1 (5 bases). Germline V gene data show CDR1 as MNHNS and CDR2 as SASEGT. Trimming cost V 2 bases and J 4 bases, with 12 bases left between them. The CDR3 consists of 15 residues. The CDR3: CASSELSGAYNEQFF. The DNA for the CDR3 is TGTGCCAGCAGTGAACTAAGTGGGGCTTACAATGAGCAGTTCTTC.

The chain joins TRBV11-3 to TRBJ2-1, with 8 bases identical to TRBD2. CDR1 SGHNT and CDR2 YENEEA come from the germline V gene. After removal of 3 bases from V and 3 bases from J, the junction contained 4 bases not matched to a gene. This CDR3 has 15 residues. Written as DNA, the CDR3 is TGTGCCAGCAGCTTTAGCGGGATCTACTACAATGAGCAGTTCTTC. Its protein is CASSFSGIYYNEQFF.

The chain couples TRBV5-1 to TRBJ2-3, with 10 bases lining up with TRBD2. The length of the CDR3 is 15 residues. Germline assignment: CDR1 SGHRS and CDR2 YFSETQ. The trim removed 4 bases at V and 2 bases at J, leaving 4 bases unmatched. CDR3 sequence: CASSPGTSDTDTQYF. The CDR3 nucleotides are TGCGCCAGCAGCCCCGGGACTAGCGACACAGATACGCAGTATTTT.

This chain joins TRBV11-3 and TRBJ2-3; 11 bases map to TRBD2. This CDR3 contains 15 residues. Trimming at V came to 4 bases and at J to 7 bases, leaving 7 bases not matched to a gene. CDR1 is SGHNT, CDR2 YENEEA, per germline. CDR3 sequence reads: CASSSGLAGSHTQYF. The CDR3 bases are TGTGCCAGCAGCTCTGGACTAGCGGGTTCACATACGCAGTATTTT.

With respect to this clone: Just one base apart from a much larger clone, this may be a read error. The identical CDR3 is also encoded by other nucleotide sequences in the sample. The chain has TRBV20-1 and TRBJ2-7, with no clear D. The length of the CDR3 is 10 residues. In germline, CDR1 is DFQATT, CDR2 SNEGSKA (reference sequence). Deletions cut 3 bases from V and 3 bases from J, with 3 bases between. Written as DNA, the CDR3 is TGCAGTGCTAGGGACTACGAGCAGTACTTC. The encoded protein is CSARDYEQYF.

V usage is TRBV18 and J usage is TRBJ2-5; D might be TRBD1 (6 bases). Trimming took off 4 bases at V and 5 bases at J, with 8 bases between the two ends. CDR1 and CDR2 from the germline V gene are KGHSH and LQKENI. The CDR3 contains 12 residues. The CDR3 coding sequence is TGTGCCAGCTCACGACAGGTCGAGACCCAGTACTTC. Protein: CASSRQVETQYF.

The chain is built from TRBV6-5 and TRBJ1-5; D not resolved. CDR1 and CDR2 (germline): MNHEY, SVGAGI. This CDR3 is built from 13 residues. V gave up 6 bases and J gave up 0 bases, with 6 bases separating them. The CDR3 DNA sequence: TGTGCCAGCAGACGTGATAGCAATCAGCCCCAGCATTTT. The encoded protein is CASRRDSNQPQHF.

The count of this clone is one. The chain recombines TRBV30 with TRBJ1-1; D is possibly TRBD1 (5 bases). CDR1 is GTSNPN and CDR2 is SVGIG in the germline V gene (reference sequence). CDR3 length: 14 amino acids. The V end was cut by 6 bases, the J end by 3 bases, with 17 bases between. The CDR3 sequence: CACKAGQGYTEAFF. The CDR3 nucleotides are TGTGCCTGCAAAGCCGGGCAGGGTTACACTGAAGCTTTCTTT. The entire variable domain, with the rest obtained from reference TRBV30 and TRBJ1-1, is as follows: SQTIHQWPATLVQPVGSPLSLECTVEGTSNPNLYWYRQAAGRGLQLLFYSVGIGQISSEVPQNLSASRPQDRQFILSSKKLLLSDSGFYLCACKAGQGYTEAFFGQGTRLTVV.

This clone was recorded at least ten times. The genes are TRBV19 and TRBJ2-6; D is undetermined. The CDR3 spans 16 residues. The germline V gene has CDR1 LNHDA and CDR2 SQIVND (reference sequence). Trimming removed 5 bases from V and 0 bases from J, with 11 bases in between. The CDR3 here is CASSATSSSGANVLTF. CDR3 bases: TGTGCCAGTAGTGCGACGTCGAGCTCTGGGGCCAACGTCCTGACTTTC.

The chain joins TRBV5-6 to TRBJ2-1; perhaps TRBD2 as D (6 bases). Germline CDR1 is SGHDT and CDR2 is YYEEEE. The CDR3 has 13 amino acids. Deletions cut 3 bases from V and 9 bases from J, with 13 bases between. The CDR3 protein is CASSSDRGSEQFF. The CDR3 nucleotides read TGTGCCAGCAGCTCGGACCGGGGGAGTGAGCAGTTCTTC.

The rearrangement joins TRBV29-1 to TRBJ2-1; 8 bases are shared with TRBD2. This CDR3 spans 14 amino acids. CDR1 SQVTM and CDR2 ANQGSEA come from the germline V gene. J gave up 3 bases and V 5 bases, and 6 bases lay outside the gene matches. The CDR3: CSVRAGADYNEQFF. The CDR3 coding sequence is TGCAGCGTTAGAGCGGGAGCTGACTACAATGAGCAGTTCTTC.

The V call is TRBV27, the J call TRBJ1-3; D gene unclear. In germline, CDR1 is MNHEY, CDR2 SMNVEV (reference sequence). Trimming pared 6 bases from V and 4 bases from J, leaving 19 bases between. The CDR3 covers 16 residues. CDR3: CASRSVGNEEGNTIYF. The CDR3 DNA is TGTGCCAGCAGATCAGTGGGGAATGAGGAGGGAAACACCATATATTTT.

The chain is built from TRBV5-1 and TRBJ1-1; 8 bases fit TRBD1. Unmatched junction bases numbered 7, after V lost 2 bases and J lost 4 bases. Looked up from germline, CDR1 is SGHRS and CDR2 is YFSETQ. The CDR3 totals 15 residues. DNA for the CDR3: TGCGCCAGCAGCTTCTCGGACAGGGTCGGCACTGAAGCTTTCTTT. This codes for CASSFSDRVGTEAFF. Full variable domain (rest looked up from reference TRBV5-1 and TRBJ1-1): KAGVTQTPRYLIKTRGQQVTLSCSPISGHRSVSWYQQTPGQGLQFLFEYFSETQRNKGNFPGRFSGRQFSNSRSEMNVSTLELGDSALYLCASSFSDRVGTEAFFGQGTRLTVV.

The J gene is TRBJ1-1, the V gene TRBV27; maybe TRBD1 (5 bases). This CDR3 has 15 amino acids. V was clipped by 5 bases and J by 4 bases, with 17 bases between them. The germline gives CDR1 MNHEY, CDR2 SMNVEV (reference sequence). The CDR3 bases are TGTGCCAGCAGTCGGAGGGGCGGGGGTGGCACTGAAGCTTTCTTT. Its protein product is CASSRRGGGGTEAFF.

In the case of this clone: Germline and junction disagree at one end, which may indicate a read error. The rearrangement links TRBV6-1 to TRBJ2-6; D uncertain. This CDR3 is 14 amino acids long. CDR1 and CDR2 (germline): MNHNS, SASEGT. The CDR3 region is CASSEGTGANVLTF. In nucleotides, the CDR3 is TGTGCCAGCAGCGAAGGGACTGGGGCCAACGTCCTGACTTTC.

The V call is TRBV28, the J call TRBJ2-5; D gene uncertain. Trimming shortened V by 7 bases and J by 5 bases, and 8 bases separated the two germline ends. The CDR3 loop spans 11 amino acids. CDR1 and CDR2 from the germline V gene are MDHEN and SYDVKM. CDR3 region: CASNRRETQYF. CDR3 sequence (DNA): TGTGCCAGCAACCGCCGGGAGACCCAGTACTTC.

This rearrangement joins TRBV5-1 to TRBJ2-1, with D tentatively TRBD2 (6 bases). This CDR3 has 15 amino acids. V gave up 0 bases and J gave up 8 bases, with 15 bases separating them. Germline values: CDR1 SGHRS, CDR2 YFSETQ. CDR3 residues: CASSLDGGPGDEQFF. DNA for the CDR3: TGCGCCAGCAGCTTGGATGGAGGGCCAGGCGATGAGCAGTTCTTC.

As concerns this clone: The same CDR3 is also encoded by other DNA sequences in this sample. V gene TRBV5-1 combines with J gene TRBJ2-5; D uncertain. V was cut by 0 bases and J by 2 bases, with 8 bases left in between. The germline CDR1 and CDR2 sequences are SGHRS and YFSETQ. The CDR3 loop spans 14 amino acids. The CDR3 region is CASSLGLAQETQYF. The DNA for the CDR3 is TGCGCCAGCAGCTTGGGGCTGGCACAAGAGACCCAGTACTTC.

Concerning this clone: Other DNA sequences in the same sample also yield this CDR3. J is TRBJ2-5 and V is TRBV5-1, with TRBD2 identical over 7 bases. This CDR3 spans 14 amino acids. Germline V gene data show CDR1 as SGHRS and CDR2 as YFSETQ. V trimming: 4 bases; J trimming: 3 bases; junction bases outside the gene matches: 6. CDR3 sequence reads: CASSPDRGEETQYF. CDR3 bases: TGCGCCAGCAGCCCCGACCGGGGGGAAGAGACCCAGTACTTC.

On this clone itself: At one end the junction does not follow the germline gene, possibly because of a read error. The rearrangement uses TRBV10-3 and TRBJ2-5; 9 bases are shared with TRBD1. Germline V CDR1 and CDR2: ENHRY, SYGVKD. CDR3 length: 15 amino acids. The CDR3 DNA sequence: TGTACCATCAGCATTACAGGGGGCTTTTCAGAGACCCAGTACTTC. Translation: CTISITGGFSETQYF.

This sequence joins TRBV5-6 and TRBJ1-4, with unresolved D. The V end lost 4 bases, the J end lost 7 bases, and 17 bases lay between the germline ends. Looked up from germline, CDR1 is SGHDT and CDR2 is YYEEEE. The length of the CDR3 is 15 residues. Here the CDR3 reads CASSLASRRGEKLFF. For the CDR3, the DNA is TGTGCCAGCAGCCTTGCAAGCCGGCGGGGTGAAAAACTGTTTTTT.

CDR3 loop: CASSSAGQENEKLFF. CDR3 DNA sequence: TGTGCCAGCAGCTCGGCGGGACAGGAGAATGAAAAACTGTTTTTT. The chain joins TRBV28 to TRBJ1-4; 8 bases match TRBD1. Germline trimming cut 6 bases from V and 5 bases from J; bases unmatched to any gene: 8. CDR1 is MDHEN, CDR2 SYDVKM, per germline. The CDR3 has 15 residues.

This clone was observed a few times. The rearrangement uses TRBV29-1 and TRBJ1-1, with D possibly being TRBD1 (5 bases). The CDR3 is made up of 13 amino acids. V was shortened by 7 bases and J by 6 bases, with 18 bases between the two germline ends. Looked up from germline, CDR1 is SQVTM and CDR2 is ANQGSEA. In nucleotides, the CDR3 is TGCAGCGCCGGTGTAGCCGACAGCTCTGAAGCTTTCTTT. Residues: CSAGVADSSEAFF.

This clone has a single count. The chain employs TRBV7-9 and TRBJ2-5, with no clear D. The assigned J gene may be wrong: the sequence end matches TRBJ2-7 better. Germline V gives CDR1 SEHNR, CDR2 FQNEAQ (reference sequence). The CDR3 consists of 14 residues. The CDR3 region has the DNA TGTGCCAGCAGCCCCCGGACCCTCGTGGACGAGCAGTACTTC. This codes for CASSPRTLVDEQYF.

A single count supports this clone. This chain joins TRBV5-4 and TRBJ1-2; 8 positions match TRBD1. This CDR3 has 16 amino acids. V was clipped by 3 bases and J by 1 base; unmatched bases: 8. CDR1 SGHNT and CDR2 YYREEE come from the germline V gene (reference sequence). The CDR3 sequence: CASSSKTGVYNYGYTF. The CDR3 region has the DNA TGTGCCAGCAGCTCGAAGACAGGGGTATATAACTATGGCTACACCTTC.

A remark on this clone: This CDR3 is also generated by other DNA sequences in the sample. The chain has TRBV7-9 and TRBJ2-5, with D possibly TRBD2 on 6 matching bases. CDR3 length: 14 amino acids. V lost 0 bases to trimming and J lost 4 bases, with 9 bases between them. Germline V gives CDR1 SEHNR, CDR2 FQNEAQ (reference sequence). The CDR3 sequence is CASSLAGGLETQYF. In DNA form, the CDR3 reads TGTGCCAGCAGCTTAGCGGGAGGACTAGAGACCCAGTACTTC.

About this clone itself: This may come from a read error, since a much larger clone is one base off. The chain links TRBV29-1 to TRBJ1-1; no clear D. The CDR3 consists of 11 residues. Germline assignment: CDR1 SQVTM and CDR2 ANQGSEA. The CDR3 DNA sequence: TGCAGCGGGAGTTGGAACACTAAAGCTTTCTTT. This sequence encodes CSGSWNTKAFF.